Listed below are T cell receptor beta chains from one sample, sequenced in a study of blood T cells in healthy people across ages. TCRdb fed the 5' RACE reads into MiXCR, producing one record per CDR3 protein. The sample holds around 750,000 distinct CDR3 sequences, 53% seen once. Material for sequencing was blood. The receptors were sampled from a man aged 80 or over in good health. Each CDR3 is given with its conserved first and last residue. A D gene is named only where the DNA matches it firmly. Expanded clones get a size class; other rows say once, few or many, or leave the size out.

CDR3nt,CDR3aa,abundance,j_gene,v_gene,d_gene
TGTGCCACCAGTGACCTTAGCGGAGACTCCTACAATGAGCAGTTCTTC,CATSDLSGDSYNEQFF,-,TRBJ2-1,TRBV24-1,-
TGCGCCAGCAGCGTCAGGGAGGGAGTCGGATACGCGTATTTT,CASSVREGVGYAYF,few,TRBJ2-3,TRBV5-1,TRBD2
TGCAGTGCCCCGCTAGCGGGCCAAGGGTACGAGCAGTACTTC,CSAPLAGQGYEQYF,few,TRBJ2-7,TRBV20-1,TRBD2
TGCAGTGCGAGAGGACAGCCCAACTCCTACGAGCAGTACTTC,CSARGQPNSYEQYF,-,TRBJ2-7,TRBV20-1,-
TGCAGTGCCAGGGTGCCCAACAGGGGGAACACTGAAGCTTTCTTT,CSARVPNRGNTEAFF,-,TRBJ1-1,TRBV20-1,TRBD1
TGTGCCAGCAGCCACCGGGGCGGAGCTACCGGGGAGCTGTTTTTT,CASSHRGGATGELFF,-,TRBJ2-2,TRBV6-6,-
TGCAGCGTTGAAAGCGGCATCTCCTACAATGAGCAGTTCTTC,CSVESGISYNEQFF,many,TRBJ2-1,TRBV29-1,-
TGTGCCATCAGTGAGTCAGGGGGGCGAACCTACGAGCAGTACTTC,CAISESGGRTYEQYF,few,TRBJ2-7,TRBV10-3,-
TGTGCCAGCAGCCAAGAACTATTGGAGGGGGCGACATATGGCTACACCTTC,CASSQELLEGATYGYTF,-,TRBJ1-2,TRBV4-2,TRBD1
TGCAGCGTTCAGCGCAGGGATTCCTACAATGAGCAGTTCTTC,CSVQRRDSYNEQFF,few,TRBJ2-1,TRBV29-1,-
TGTGCCAGCAGCTTTCTACTCACCCCGGGGGAAAAACTGTTTTTT,CASSFLLTPGEKLFF,-,TRBJ1-4,TRBV7-9,-
TGTGCCAGCAGGACAGGGGGCTTTGAAGCTTTCTTT,CASRTGGFEAFF,-,TRBJ1-1,TRBV27,TRBD1
TGTGCCAGCAGTTTCCCCGCTTCTACAGCTAACTATGGCTACACCTTC,CASSFPASTANYGYTF,-,TRBJ1-2,TRBV6-2/TRBV6-3,-
TGTGCCACCAAGGGAAGGGGGCAGGGCACTGAAGCTTTCTTT,CATKGRGQGTEAFF,-,TRBJ1-1,TRBV24-1,TRBD1
TGTGCCAGCAGGAGCGAGAAGACGGGAGGACACGAGCAGTACTTC,CASRSEKTGGHEQYF,-,TRBJ2-7,TRBV28,TRBD2
TGTGCCAGCAGCCAAGGGGGGGAGGGCCTGAACGAGCAGTACTTC,CASSQGGEGLNEQYF,few,TRBJ2-7,TRBV4-2,TRBD2
TGTGCCAGCATGGACGGCGGGTACAATGAGCAGTACTTC,CASMDGGYNEQYF,-,TRBJ2-5,TRBV28,-
TGCGCCAGCAGCCAACTAGGGACAGGGCCATACAATGAGCAGTTCTTC,CASSQLGTGPYNEQFF,-,TRBJ2-1,TRBV4-1,TRBD1
TGCAGTGCCCAATCGGGACAATCCTACGAGCAGTACTTC,CSAQSGQSYEQYF,-,TRBJ2-7,TRBV20-1,-
TGTGCCAGCAGCCGACTTGAAGCCTACGAGCAGTACTTC,CASSRLEAYEQYF,-,TRBJ2-7,TRBV7-2,-